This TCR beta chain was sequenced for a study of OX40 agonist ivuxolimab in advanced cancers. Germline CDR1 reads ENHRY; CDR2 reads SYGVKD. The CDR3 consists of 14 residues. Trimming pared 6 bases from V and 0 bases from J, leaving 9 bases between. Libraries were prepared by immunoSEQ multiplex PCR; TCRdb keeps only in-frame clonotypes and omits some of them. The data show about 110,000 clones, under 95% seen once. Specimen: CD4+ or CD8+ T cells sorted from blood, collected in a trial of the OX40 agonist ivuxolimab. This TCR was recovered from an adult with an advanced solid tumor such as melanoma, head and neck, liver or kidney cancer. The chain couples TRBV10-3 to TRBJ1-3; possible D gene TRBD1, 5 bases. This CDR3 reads CAIRDIPSGNTIYF. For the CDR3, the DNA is TGTGCCATCAGGGACATACCCTCTGGAAACACCATATATTTT.